Presented here are 19 T cell receptor beta chains from one specimen sequenced in a study of monozygotic twins with inflammatory bowel disease. TCRdb reanalyzed the 5' RACE reads, giving one entry per CDR3 protein sequence and no DNA. The table gives roughly 200,000 distinct CDR3 sequences; the top ten clones make up approximately 1.6% of it. The sequencing sample was made of blood. These receptors originate from a human donor with ulcerative colitis or Crohn's disease, or a healthy co-twin of an affected twin (not recorded which).

The chain combines TRBV29-1 with TRBJ2-2. In germline, CDR1 is SQVTM, CDR2 ANQGSEA. The length of the CDR3 is 14 residues. This chain's CDR3 is CSAAVLTNTGELFF.

The chain is built from TRBV2 and TRBJ2-4. Per germline, CDR1 SNHLY and CDR2 FYNNEI. The CDR3 runs to 14 residues. This CDR3 reads CASTDGRTENIQYF.

The rearrangement links TRBV3-1 to TRBJ2-7. The CDR3 is 12 residues long. Germline V gene lookup returns CDR1 LGHDT and CDR2 YNNKEL (reference sequence). CDR3 residues: CASSQDPREQYF.

The V call is TRBV12-3 or TRBV12-4, the J call TRBJ1-1. This CDR3 region has 13 residues. The CDR3 is CASSRSMNTEAFF.

CDR3 region: CASSLGGASGITDTQYF. The genes are TRBV7-2 and TRBJ2-3; TCRdb's assignment of TRBD2 cannot be checked, as there is no DNA. CDR3 length: 17 amino acids. Germline values: CDR1 SGHTA, CDR2 FQGNSA.

The V call is TRBV10-3, the J call TRBJ2-7; with no DNA, the TCRdb D assignment of TRBD1 cannot be verified. The CDR3 totals 13 residues. Germline V gene data show CDR1 as ENHRY and CDR2 as SYGVKD. CDR3 sequence reads: CATSIGQGGEQYF.

V usage is TRBV3-1 and J usage is TRBJ2-7; with no DNA, the TCRdb D assignment of TRBD2 cannot be verified. Germline values: CDR1 LGHDT, CDR2 YNNKEL (reference sequence). The CDR3 is 12 amino acids. CDR3: CASSQATASLSF.

This chain uses TRBV14 with TRBJ1-4; TCRdb's D call of TRBD1 is untestable without DNA. CDR1 is SGHDN and CDR2 is FVKESK in the germline V gene. The CDR3 spans 15 residues. CDR3 residues: CASSQDFGAGEKLFF.

This rearrangement joins TRBV18 to TRBJ2-1. CDR3 length: 13 residues. Germline lookup yields CDR1 KGHSH and CDR2 LQKENI. The CDR3: CASSPPGDNEQFF.

The rearrangement uses TRBV18 and TRBJ2-1; the D gene TCRdb calls, TRBD2, cannot be checked with no DNA. This CDR3 comprises 15 residues. Germline V gives CDR1 KGHSH, CDR2 LQKENI. The chain's CDR3 is CASSPPGLAGGEQFF.

V usage is TRBV19 and J usage is TRBJ1-2; TCRdb's assignment of TRBD1 cannot be checked, as there is no DNA. The CDR3 contains 13 residues. Germline V gene sequence: CDR1 LNHDA, CDR2 SQIVND (reference sequence). The CDR3: CASSVDRGRGYTF.

The V gene is TRBV7-9, the J gene TRBJ2-1; TCRdb's D call, TRBD2, is unchecked because there is no DNA. The CDR3 is 13 residues long. In germline, CDR1 is SEHNR, CDR2 FQNEAQ (reference sequence). CDR3 sequence: CASGAGDYNEQFF.

This chain connects TRBV12-3 or TRBV12-4 to TRBJ1-2; as DNA is missing, the TRBD1 call by TCRdb cannot be tested. This CDR3 has 15 residues. CDR3 loop: CASRPGRQLSYGYTF.

This rearrangement joins TRBV6-2 or TRBV6-3 to TRBJ2-1; TCRdb gives TRBD2 as the D gene, but with no DNA this cannot be confirmed. CDR3 length equals 16 residues. Germline V CDR1 and CDR2: MNHEY, SVGEGT. The CDR3: CASRKAGDQTYNEQFF.

The rearrangement joins TRBV4-1 to TRBJ1-1; with no DNA, the TCRdb D assignment of TRBD1 cannot be verified. This CDR3 comprises 14 residues. Germline V gene lookup returns CDR1 MGHRA and CDR2 YSYEKL. The CDR3: CASSYYRGGTEAFF.

The rearrangement links TRBV20-1 to TRBJ1-2; there is no DNA to check the TCRdb D call of TRBD1. The germline V gene encodes CDR1 DFQATT and CDR2 SNEGSKA (reference sequence). The CDR3 totals 14 residues. CDR3: CSARETGENYGYTF.

The chain joins TRBV5-8 to TRBJ1-5. Germline V gene sequence: CDR1 SGHTS, CDR2 YDEGEE. This CDR3 spans 16 amino acids. This CDR3 is CASSWLGRAVDQPQHF.

The chain links TRBV20-1 to TRBJ1-4. The CDR3 totals 13 residues. Germline assignment: CDR1 DFQATT and CDR2 SNEGSKA (reference sequence). CDR3 protein: CSARRGGNEKLFF.

This chain uses TRBV5-6 with TRBJ1-2. The CDR3 extends over 14 amino acids. The germline CDR1 and CDR2 sequences are SGHDT and YYEEEE. CDR3 residues: CASSLERINHGYTF. The whole variable domain, remainder taken from reference TRBV5-6 and TRBJ1-2, is DAGVTQSPTHLIKTRGQQVTLRCSPKSGHDTVSWYQQALGQGPQFIFQYYEEEERQRGNFPDRFSGHQFPNYSSELNVNALLLGDSALYLCASSLERINHGYTFGSGTRLTVV.